The 22 T cell receptor beta chains below come from one sample, sequenced in a study of blood T cell repertoires in COVID-19. Measured with immunoSEQ multiplex PCR; TCRdb has only the in-frame clones, and not every one. The table has about 36,000 clones, 70% to 80% seen once; the top ten hold 2%. What was sequenced was peripheral blood. These receptors were collected from a man aged 55-75 years with active COVID-19.

The chain recombines TRBV6-2 or TRBV6-3 with TRBJ2-7; a weak D match, TRBD2 (5 bases). V lost 4 bases, J lost 5 bases, and 9 bases lay in between. Germline V lookup: CDR1 MNHEY, CDR2 SVGEGT. The CDR3 contains 12 residues. The CDR3 spells CASSSVGDEQYF. The DNA of the CDR3 is TGTGCCAGCAGTTCGGTGGGAGACGAGCAGTACTTC.

V and J are TRBV19 and TRBJ1-5, with TRBD1 matching over 10 bases. The junction had 8 bases not matched to a gene; V was cut back by 7 bases and J by 5 bases. The CDR3 is 15 amino acids. Germline-derived CDR1 and CDR2 are LNHDA and SQIVND (reference sequence). CDR3 in DNA: TGTGCCAGTACCGCTGGACAGGGGGGGGATCAGCCCCAGCATTTT. Translation gives CASTAGQGGDQPQHF.

The V gene is TRBV4-3, the J gene TRBJ2-1, with 9 bases lining up with TRBD2. From germline, CDR1 is LGHNA and CDR2 YSLEER. The CDR3 spans 15 residues. With 5 bases clipped from V and 2 bases from J, the junction kept 4 bases outside the gene matches. CDR3 nucleotides: TGCGCCAGCAGCTTTAGCGGGGGCACCTACAATGAGCAGTTCTTC. Its translation: CASSFSGGTYNEQFF.

V usage is TRBV10-3 and J usage is TRBJ2-7, with D possibly matching TRBD1 (5 bases). CDR1 ENHRY and CDR2 SYGVKD come from the germline V gene. The CDR3 extends over 14 amino acids. With 3 bases removed from V and 2 bases from J, the gap between germline ends came to 11 bases. The CDR3 region is CAISESAGTYEQYF. CDR3 bases: TGTGCCATCAGTGAATCAGCAGGGACCTACGAGCAGTACTTC.

The CDR3 loop reads CASSPLSAQGLGDTQYF. The DNA of the CDR3 is TGTGCCAGCTCACCATTAAGTGCACAGGGGCTTGGTGATACGCAGTATTTT. The V call is TRBV18, the J call TRBJ2-3, with TRBD1 identical over 7 bases. CDR1 and CDR2 (germline): KGHSH, LQKENI. This CDR3 region has 17 residues. V dropped 2 bases and J dropped 6; count of bases not matched to a gene: 14.

The V call is TRBV27, the J call TRBJ2-7, with 9 bases lining up with TRBD1. Germline V lookup: CDR1 MNHEY, CDR2 SMNVEV (reference sequence). This CDR3 spans 15 amino acids. Germline trimming cut 5 bases from V and 9 bases from J; bases unmatched to any gene: 14. As DNA, the CDR3 is TGTGCCAGCAGTCGGACAGGGGTGCCGGAGCGGGGGCAGTACTTC. This translates into CASSRTGVPERGQYF.

The V gene is TRBV7-9, the J gene TRBJ2-1, with D unclear. Trimming stripped 2 bases from V and 8 bases from J, with 4 bases between. Germline CDR1 SEHNR, CDR2 FQNEAQ (reference sequence). CDR3 length: 11 amino acids. This CDR3 is CASSLSDEQFF. The CDR3 nucleotides are TGTGCCAGCAGCTTATCTGATGAGCAGTTCTTC.

The chain joins TRBV7-9 to TRBJ2-5; 13 bases align to TRBD2. Germline V gene data show CDR1 as SEHNR and CDR2 as FQNEAQ (reference sequence). With V trimmed by 4 bases and J by 6 bases, 11 bases remained unmatched. The CDR3 is made up of 17 amino acids. The CDR3 DNA is TGTGCCAGCAGCTCGAGTGGACTAGCGGGAGTTCAGAAGACCCAGTACTTC. This sequence encodes CASSSSGLAGVQKTQYF.

The V call is TRBV11-3, the J call TRBJ2-5; maybe TRBD2 (7 bases). The germline V and J ends were trimmed by 0 bases and 9 bases, with 8 bases remaining between them. Germline V gene lookup returns CDR1 SGHNT and CDR2 YENEEA. The CDR3 is 12 amino acids. The CDR3 region is CASSLDGGPQYF. Written as DNA, the CDR3 is TGTGCCAGCAGCTTAGACGGGGGGCCCCAGTACTTC.

This chain joins TRBV28 and TRBJ2-5, with a weak D call TRBD2 (5 bases). V gave up 6 bases and J gave up 7 bases, with 12 bases separating them. Looked up from germline, CDR1 is MDHEN and CDR2 is SYDVKM. The CDR3 runs 12 residues. The CDR3 loop is CASSPLLGTQYF. DNA of the CDR3: TGTGCCAGCAGCCCGCTACTAGGGACCCAGTACTTC.

This chain uses TRBV7-9 with TRBJ1-5, with unresolved D. Trimming cost V 6 bases and J 5 bases, with 8 bases left between them. CDR3 size: 12 residues. The germline CDR1 and CDR2 sequences are SEHNR and FQNEAQ (reference sequence). The CDR3 sequence: CASSRQDQPQHF. CDR3 sequence (DNA): TGTGCCAGCAGTCGGCAGGATCAGCCCCAGCATTTT.

The CDR3 sequence is CASSSQGMNTEAFF. The CDR3 DNA sequence: TGTGCCAGCAGTTCACAGGGGATGAACACTGAAGCTTTCTTT. The chain links TRBV28 to TRBJ1-1; 7 nucleotides align to TRBD1. CDR3 length equals 14 residues. Trimming removed 4 bases from V and 0 bases from J; junction bases left unmatched: 2. Germline CDR1 reads MDHEN; CDR2 reads SYDVKM.

The chain couples TRBV7-9 to TRBJ1-6; TRBD1 matches at 7 bases. There are 13 residues in the CDR3. The germline V gene has CDR1 SEHNR and CDR2 FQNEAQ (reference sequence). The ends lost 5 bases at V and 7 bases at J; junction bases unmatched: 2. The chain's CDR3 is CASSTGDNSPLHF. The DNA of the CDR3 is TGTGCCAGCAGCACAGGGGACAATTCACCCCTCCACTTT. Based on the CDR3 plus reference TRBV7-9 and TRBJ1-6, the full variable domain is DTGVSQNPRHKITKRGQNVTFRCDPISEHNRLYWYRQTLGQGPEFLTYFQNEAQLEKSRLLSDRFSAERPKGSFSTLEIQRTEQGDSAMYLCASSTGDNSPLHFGNGTRLTVT.

The chain links TRBV7-2 to TRBJ2-7; TRBD1 aligns across 8 bases. Germline CDR1 and CDR2: SGHTA and FQGNSA. Trimming removed 5 bases from V and 3 bases from J; junction bases left unmatched: 12. The CDR3 totals 16 residues. In DNA, the CDR3 is TGTGCCAGCAGCCTATCGGACAGGGCCCATTTCTACGAGCAGTACTTC. Translation: CASSLSDRAHFYEQYF. Full variable domain (remainder filled in from reference TRBV7-2 and TRBJ2-7): GAGVSQSPSNKVTEKGKDVELRCDPISGHTALYWYRQSLGQGLEFLIYFQGNSAPDKSGLPSDRFSAERTGGSVSTLTIQRTQQEDSAVYLCASSLSDRAHFYEQYFGPGTRLTVT.

This chain connects TRBV19 to TRBJ1-2, with a possible D match to TRBD1 (5 bases). V was trimmed by 6 bases and J by 2 bases, leaving 7 bases between them. The CDR3 is 12 residues long. The germline gives CDR1 LNHDA, CDR2 SQIVND (reference sequence). The CDR3 loop reads CASRSGNYGYTF. The CDR3 DNA reads TGTGCCAGTAGGTCAGGGAACTATGGCTACACCTTC.

J is TRBJ1-5 and V is TRBV23-1; no clear D gene. TRBV23-1 is treated as an ORF (open reading frame) with a function not yet certain. CDR3 length: 16 amino acids. The V end was cut by 5 bases, the J end by 7 bases, with 21 bases between. The chain's CDR3 is CASSYHGEGVGQPQHF. The DNA of the CDR3 is TGCGCCAGCAGTTACCACGGGGAGGGTGTAGGACAGCCCCAGCATTTT.

V is TRBV6-5 and J is TRBJ2-3; TRBD2 agrees at 9 bases. Germline-derived CDR1 and CDR2 are MNHEY and SVGAGI. The CDR3 length is 13 residues. V was pared by 6 bases and J by 3 bases, with 1 base of the junction left unmatched. The CDR3 sequence: CASRRGGTDTQYF. The CDR3 nucleotides read TGTGCCAGCAGGCGGGGGGGGACAGATACGCAGTATTTT.

The V gene is TRBV6-5, the J gene TRBJ1-2; the match to TRBD1 covers 8 bases. CDR1 is MNHEY, CDR2 SVGAGI, per germline. J gave up 4 bases and V 7 bases, and 8 bases lay outside the gene matches. The CDR3 loop spans 14 amino acids. The DNA for the CDR3 is TGTGCCAGCACTAACGGACAGGGTAGCTATGGCTACACCTTC. It encodes CASTNGQGSYGYTF.

The chain links TRBV15 to TRBJ2-5; 7 nucleotides align to TRBD2. Germline-derived CDR1 and CDR2 are LNHNV and YYDKDF (reference sequence). After removal of 1 base from V and 4 bases from J, the junction contained 9 bases not matched to a gene. The CDR3 runs to 16 residues. The CDR3 DNA sequence: TGTGCCACCAGCAGAGGGGGGGGAGTCCCTCGAGAGACCCAGTACTTC. It translates to CATSRGGGVPRETQYF. Together with reference TRBV15 and TRBJ2-5, the CDR3 gives the full variable domain: DAMVIQNPRYQVTQFGKPVTLSCSQTLNHNVMYWYQQKSSQAPKLLFHYYDKDFNNEADTPDNFQSRRPNTSFCFLDIRSPGLGDTAMYLCATSRGGGVPRETQYFGPGTRLLVL.

This chain links TRBV6-5 with TRBJ1-1; D is undetermined. CDR1 and CDR2 from the germline V gene are MNHEY and SVGAGI. Trimming shortened V by 2 bases and J by 7 bases, and 14 bases separated the two germline ends. CDR3 size: 14 residues. The CDR3 bases are TGTGCCAGCAGTTACATTGGCCCCTCAGATGAAGCTTTCTTT. Translation: CASSYIGPSDEAFF.

J is TRBJ1-2 and V is TRBV6-5; 7 bases line up with TRBD1. The CDR3 contains 10 residues. Germline V gene sequence: CDR1 MNHEY, CDR2 SVGAGI. The CDR3 reads CARQGSGYTF. The CDR3 coding sequence is TGTGCACGACAGGGTTCTGGCTACACCTTC.

Only one count was recorded for this clone. This chain joins TRBV30 and TRBJ2-3, with a weak D call TRBD1 (6 bases). CDR1 and CDR2 (germline): GTSNPN, SVGIG (reference sequence). The CDR3 spans 12 residues. V was pared by 0 bases and J by 5 bases, with 6 bases between. The CDR3 spells CAWSVGGDTQYF. The DNA of the CDR3 is TGTGCCTGGAGTGTAGGGGGAGATACGCAGTATTTT.